A selection of T cell receptor beta chains follows, all from one sample in a study of T cells in localized non-small cell lung cancer. Sequencing was performed with immunoSEQ multiplex PCR; in TCRdb, only in-frame clones are kept and a portion is missing. The sample yields 2,000 to 2,500 clones, 31% seen once. The source material was lung tumor tissue, sampled before any cancer treatment. All receptors derive from a female donor at least 60 years old with stage II lung adenocarcinoma. Both conserved end residues are part of each CDR3. The order of the fields is CDR3 protein, CDR3 DNA, clone size, J gene, V gene, D gene. The D gene is left open where the match is weak. Some rows mark clone size as missing; the rest say once, few, many or name a class of expanded clone.

CAWSAGRNQPQHF,TGTGCCTGGAGCGCAGGGCGGAATCAGCCCCAGCATTTT,few,TRBJ1-5,TRBV30,.
CASSIGIMGPDYGYTF,TGTGCCAGTAGTATCGGCATCATGGGCCCCGACTATGGCTACACCTTC,.,TRBJ1-2,TRBV19,.
CASTRGTGELFF,TGTGCCAGTACAAGAGGGACCGGGGAGCTGTTTTTT,.,TRBJ2-2,TRBV19,.
CASSTRTGRSGNTIYF,TGTGCCAGCAGTACGCGGACAGGGAGGTCTGGAAACACCATATATTTT,few,TRBJ1-3,TRBV28,TRBD1
CASSEVRLVGTEAFF,TGTGCCAGCAGTGAAGTCCGATTGGTAGGGACTGAAGCTTTCTTT,.,TRBJ1-1,TRBV2,.
CATKLGDTGELFF,TGTGCCACCAAGCTCGGGGACACCGGGGAGCTGTTTTTT,.,TRBJ2-2,TRBV28,.
CAWSVGETQYF,TGTGCCTGGAGTGTTGGAGAGACCCAGTACTTC,.,TRBJ2-5,TRBV30,.
CAWRETGTGARAFF,TGTGCCTGGAGAGAAACCGGGACAGGGGCTCGCGCTTTCTTT,.,TRBJ1-1,TRBV30,TRBD1
CARKTTGTGGENVTF,TGTGCCAGAAAAACAACCGGGACAGGGGGCGAAAATGTCACCTTC,.,TRBJ1-2,TRBV2,TRBD1
CASSVGGVNEQFF,TGTGCCAGCAGCGTAGGAGGGGTGAATGAGCAGTTCTTC,few,TRBJ2-1,TRBV9,.
CASQGDSAPTNQPQHF,TGTGCCAGTCAGGGAGACAGTGCCCCTACGAATCAGCCCCAGCATTTT,.,TRBJ1-5,TRBV9,.
CASSIAGGQDTQYF,TGTGCCAGTAGTATCGCGGGGGGGCAAGATACGCAGTATTTT,.,TRBJ2-3,TRBV19,TRBD2
CASSFEAGVWNTQYF,TGTGCCAGCAGCTTCGAAGCGGGGGTTTGGAATACGCAGTATTTT,few,TRBJ2-3,TRBV11-3,TRBD2
CASSLTQGEADTQYF,TGCGCCAGCAGCTTGACACAGGGGGAAGCAGATACGCAGTATTTT,once,TRBJ2-3,TRBV5-1,TRBD1
CASSATGSSDSPLHF,TGTGCCAGTAGTGCAACAGGGAGTAGTGATTCACCCCTCCACTTT,.,TRBJ1-6,TRBV19,.
CASSIDGYTEAFF,TGTGCCAGCAGTATTGACGGGTACACTGAAGCTTTCTTT,.,TRBJ1-1,TRBV2,.
CASSSPGTGTYGYTF,TGTGCCAGCAGCTCCCCCGGGACAGGGACCTATGGCTACACCTTC,.,TRBJ1-2,TRBV11-3,TRBD1
CASSTGTSQPQHF,TGCGCCAGCAGCACCGGGACAAGTCAGCCCCAGCATTTT,few,TRBJ1-5,TRBV10-2,.
CASSLGLNQPQHF,TGTGCCAGTAGTCTAGGGCTCAATCAGCCCCAGCATTTT,many,TRBJ1-5,TRBV7-2,.
CATSTGQGVDTQYF,TGTGCCACCAGCACAGGACAGGGGGTAGATACGCAGTATTTT,once,TRBJ2-3,TRBV15,TRBD1
CASSQGEPSTDTQYF,TGTGCCAGCAGCCAGGGGGAGCCTAGCACAGATACGCAGTATTTT,.,TRBJ2-3,TRBV28,TRBD1
CASSLMSGGNTGELFF,TGTGCCAGCAGCTTAATGAGCGGGGGGAACACCGGGGAGCTGTTTTTT,.,TRBJ2-2,TRBV7-5,.
CASSQDDRVGLPEAFF,TGTGCCAGCAGCCAAGATGACAGGGTAGGACTTCCTGAAGCTTTCTTT,.,TRBJ1-1,TRBV14,TRBD1
CASSAGQLATNEKLFF,TGTGCCAGTAGTGCCGGACAGCTTGCAACTAATGAAAAACTGTTTTTT,.,TRBJ1-4,TRBV19,.
CASSGLGQAVNTEAFF,TGTGCCAGTAGTGGGTTGGGACAGGCCGTGAACACTGAAGCTTTCTTT,.,TRBJ1-1,TRBV19,TRBD1
CASSGFRGQEKETQYF,TGTGCCAGCAGTGGATTCAGGGGGCAAGAGAAAGAGACCCAGTACTTC,.,TRBJ2-5,TRBV6-8,TRBD1
CASSGILAGVNQETQYF,TGTGCCAGCAGTGGAATTTTAGCGGGAGTAAACCAAGAGACCCAGTACTTC,.,TRBJ2-5,TRBV6-8,TRBD2
CASSLSVRGTDTQYF,TGTGCCAGCAGTTTATCGGTGAGGGGCACAGATACGCAGTATTTT,few,TRBJ2-3,TRBV6-8,.
CASSLSGRSYGYTF,TGTGCCAGCAGTTTATCGGGTCGGTCCTATGGCTACACCTTC,.,TRBJ1-2,TRBV28,.
CASSYGQGGTEAFF,TGTGCCAGCAGTTACGGACAGGGGGGAACTGAAGCTTTCTTT,.,TRBJ1-1,TRBV6-8,TRBD1
CASSPPAMNTEAFF,TGTGCCAGCTCACCACCGGCCATGAACACTGAAGCTTTCTTT,.,TRBJ1-1,TRBV18,.
CACRPPLLNTEAFF,TGTGCCTGCCGTCCTCCGCTACTGAACACTGAAGCTTTCTTT,few,TRBJ1-1,TRBV30,.
CATSRGGTTDTQYF,TGTGCCACCAGCAGGGGGGGGACCACAGATACGCAGTATTTT,few,TRBJ2-3,TRBV15,TRBD2
CASSRGKNEKLFF,TGTGCCAGCTCACGAGGCAAGAATGAAAAACTGTTTTTT,.,TRBJ1-4,TRBV18,.
CASSPSAVNSPLHF,TGTGCCAGCTCACCATCGGCGGTAAATTCACCCCTCCACTTT,.,TRBJ1-6,TRBV18,.
CASSERLQAYEQYF,TGTGCCAGCAGTGAAAGGTTGCAAGCCTACGAGCAGTACTTC,.,TRBJ2-7,TRBV6-4,.
CASRLGQGGEKLFF,TGTGCCAGCAGACTGGGACAGGGCGGGGAAAAACTGTTTTTT,.,TRBJ1-4,TRBV9,TRBD1
CSVGEERNQPQHF,TGCAGCGTTGGAGAGGAGAGAAATCAGCCCCAGCATTTT,large,TRBJ1-5,TRBV29-1,.
CATSRGGPGGSQETQYF,TGTGCCACCAGCAGAGGGGGTCCCGGGGGAAGCCAAGAGACCCAGTACTTC,.,TRBJ2-5,TRBV15,.
CASSMYGQALNTGELFF,TGTGCCAGTAGTATGTATGGACAAGCCTTGAACACCGGGGAGCTGTTTTTT,.,TRBJ2-2,TRBV19,.